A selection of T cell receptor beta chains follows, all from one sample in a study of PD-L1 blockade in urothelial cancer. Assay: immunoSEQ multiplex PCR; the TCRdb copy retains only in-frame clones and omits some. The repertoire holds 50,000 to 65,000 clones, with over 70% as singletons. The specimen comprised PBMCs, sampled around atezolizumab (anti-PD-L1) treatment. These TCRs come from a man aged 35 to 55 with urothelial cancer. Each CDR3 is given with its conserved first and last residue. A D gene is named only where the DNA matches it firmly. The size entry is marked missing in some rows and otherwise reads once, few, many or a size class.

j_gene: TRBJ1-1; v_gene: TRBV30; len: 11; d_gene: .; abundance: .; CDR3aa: CACQLSSGAFF; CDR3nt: TGTGCCTGCCAGCTCTCTAGTGGAGCTTTCTTT
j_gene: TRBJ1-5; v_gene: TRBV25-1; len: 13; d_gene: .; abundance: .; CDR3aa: CASSANSNQPQHF; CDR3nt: TGTGCCAGCAGTGCTAATAGCAATCAGCCCCAGCATTTT
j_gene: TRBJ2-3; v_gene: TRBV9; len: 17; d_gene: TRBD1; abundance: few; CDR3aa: CASSSPGQGVGVDTQYF; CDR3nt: TGTGCCAGCAGCTCTCCGGGACAGGGGGTGGGTGTAGATACGCAGTATTTT
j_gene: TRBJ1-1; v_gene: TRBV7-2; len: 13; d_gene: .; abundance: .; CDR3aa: CASSKEQNTEAFF; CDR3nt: TGTGCCAGCAGCAAAGAGCAGAACACTGAAGCTTTCTTT
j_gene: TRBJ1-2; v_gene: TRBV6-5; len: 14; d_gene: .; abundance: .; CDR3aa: CASSSPLANYGYTF; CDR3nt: TGTGCCAGCAGTTCCCCCCTAGCTAACTATGGCTACACCTTC
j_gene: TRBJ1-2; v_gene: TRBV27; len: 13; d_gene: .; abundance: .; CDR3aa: CASSLNSNYGYTF; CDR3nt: TGTGCCAGCAGTTTAAACAGTAACTATGGCTACACCTTC
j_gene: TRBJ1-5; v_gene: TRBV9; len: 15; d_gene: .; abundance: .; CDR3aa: CASSPHRESNQPQHF; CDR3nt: TGTGCCAGCAGCCCACACAGGGAGAGCAATCAGCCCCAGCATTTT
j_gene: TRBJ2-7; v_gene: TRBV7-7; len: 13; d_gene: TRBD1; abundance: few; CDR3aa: CASSLGQAEEQYF; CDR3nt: TGTGCTAGCAGCCTGGGACAGGCGGAAGAGCAGTACTTC
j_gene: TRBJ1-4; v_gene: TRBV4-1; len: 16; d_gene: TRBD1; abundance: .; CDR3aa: CASTPVTGDWDEKLFF; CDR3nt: TGCGCCAGCACCCCGGTGACAGGGGATTGGGATGAAAAACTGTTTTTT
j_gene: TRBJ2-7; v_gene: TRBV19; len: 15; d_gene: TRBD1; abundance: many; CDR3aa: CASRVEGGRRNEQYF; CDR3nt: TGTGCCAGTCGTGTGGAAGGGGGCAGAAGAAACGAGCAGTACTTC
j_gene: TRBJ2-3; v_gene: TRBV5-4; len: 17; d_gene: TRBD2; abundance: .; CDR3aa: CASSLVVLAGGIDTQYF; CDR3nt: TGTGCCAGCAGCTTGGTCGTACTAGCGGGAGGGATAGATACGCAGTATTTT
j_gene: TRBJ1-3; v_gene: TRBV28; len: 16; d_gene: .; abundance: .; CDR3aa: CASSLAALSSGNTIYF; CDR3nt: TGTGCCAGCAGTTTAGCGGCACTAAGCTCTGGAAACACCATATATTTT
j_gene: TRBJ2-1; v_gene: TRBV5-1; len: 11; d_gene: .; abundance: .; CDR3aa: CASSGRTGEFF; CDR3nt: TGCGCCAGCAGCGGGAGAACGGGGGAGTTCTTC
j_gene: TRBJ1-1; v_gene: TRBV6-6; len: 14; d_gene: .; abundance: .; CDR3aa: CASSASRVNTEAFF; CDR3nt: TGTGCCAGCAGTGCCTCGCGGGTGAACACTGAAGCTTTCTTT
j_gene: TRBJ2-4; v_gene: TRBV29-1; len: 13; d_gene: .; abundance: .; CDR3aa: CSVEDVAGDIQYF; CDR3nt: TGCAGCGTTGAAGACGTTGCAGGCGACATTCAGTACTTC
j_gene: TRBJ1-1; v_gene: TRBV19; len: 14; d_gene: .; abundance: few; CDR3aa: CASSRGRMNTEAFF; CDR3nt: TGTGCCAGTAGCAGGGGACGGATGAACACTGAAGCTTTCTTT
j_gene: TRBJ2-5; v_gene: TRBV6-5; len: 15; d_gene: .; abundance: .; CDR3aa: CASSYSGARHETQYF; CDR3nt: TGTGCCAGCAGTTACTCTGGTGCGCGCCACGAGACCCAGTACTTC
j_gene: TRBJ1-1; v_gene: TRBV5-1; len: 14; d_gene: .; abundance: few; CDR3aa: CASSTGQLNTEAFF; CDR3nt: TGCGCCAGCAGCACAGGACAGTTGAACACTGAAGCTTTCTTT
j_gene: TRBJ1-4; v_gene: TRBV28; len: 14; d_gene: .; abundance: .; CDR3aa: CASSSSGSTEKLFF; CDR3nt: TGTGCCAGCAGTTCCTCGGGGAGCACAGAAAAACTGTTTTTT
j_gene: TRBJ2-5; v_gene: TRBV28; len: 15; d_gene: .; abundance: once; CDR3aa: CASRAQGTLSETQYF; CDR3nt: TGTGCCAGCAGGGCCCAGGGGACCCTCAGCGAGACCCAGTACTTC
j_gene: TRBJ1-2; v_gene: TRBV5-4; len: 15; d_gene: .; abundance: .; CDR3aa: CASSLGLGSNYGYTF; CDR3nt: TGTGCCAGCAGCTTGGGACTGGGTTCAAACTATGGCTACACCTTC
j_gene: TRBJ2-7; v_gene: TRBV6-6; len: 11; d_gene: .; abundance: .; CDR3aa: CASSISMTQYF; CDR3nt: TGTGCCAGCAGCATTTCCATGACTCAGTACTTC
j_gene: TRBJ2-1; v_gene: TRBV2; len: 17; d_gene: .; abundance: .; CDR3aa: CASSRLPTSRLGNEQFF; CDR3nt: TGTGCCAGCAGCCGCCTCCCTACTAGCAGGTTGGGAAATGAGCAGTTCTTC
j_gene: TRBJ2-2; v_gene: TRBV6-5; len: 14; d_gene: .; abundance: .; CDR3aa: CASTHGTTTGELFF; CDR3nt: TGTGCCAGCACCCACGGGACAACCACCGGGGAGCTGTTTTTT
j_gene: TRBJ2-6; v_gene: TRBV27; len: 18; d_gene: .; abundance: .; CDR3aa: CASSLVVRHSSGANVLTF; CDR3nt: TGTGCCAGCAGTTTAGTCGTCAGGCATAGCTCTGGGGCCAACGTCCTGACTTTC
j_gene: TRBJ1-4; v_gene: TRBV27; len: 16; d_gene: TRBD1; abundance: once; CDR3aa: CASAGQGFSRNEKLFF; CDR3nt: TGTGCCAGCGCTGGACAGGGGTTTTCTCGGAATGAAAAACTGTTTTTT
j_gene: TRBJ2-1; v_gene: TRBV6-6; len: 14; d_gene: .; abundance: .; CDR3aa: CASTAGRPGDEQFF; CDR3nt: TGTGCCAGCACTGCGGGGAGGCCTGGGGATGAGCAGTTCTTC
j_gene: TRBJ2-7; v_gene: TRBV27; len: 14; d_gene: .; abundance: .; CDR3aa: CASSFSGAEYEQYF; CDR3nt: TGTGCCAGCAGTTTTTCAGGTGCCGAATACGAGCAGTACTTC
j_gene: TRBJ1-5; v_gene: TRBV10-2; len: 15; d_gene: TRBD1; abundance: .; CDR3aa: CASRTGGWSNQPQHF; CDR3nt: TGCGCCAGCCGGACAGGGGGTTGGTCCAATCAGCCCCAGCATTTT
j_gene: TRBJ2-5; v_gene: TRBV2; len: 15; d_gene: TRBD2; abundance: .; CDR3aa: CASRLLAGGLETQYF; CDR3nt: TGTGCCAGCAGGCTACTAGCGGGAGGGTTGGAGACCCAGTACTTC
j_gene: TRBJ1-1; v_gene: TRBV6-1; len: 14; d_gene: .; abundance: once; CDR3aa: CASSATGRNTEAFF; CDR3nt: TGTGCCAGCAGTGCAACAGGGCGGAACACTGAAGCTTTCTTT
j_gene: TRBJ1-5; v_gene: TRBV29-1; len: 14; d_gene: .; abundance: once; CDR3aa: CSVTTPNSNQPQHF; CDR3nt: TGCAGCGTTACGACACCTAATAGCAATCAGCCCCAGCATTTT
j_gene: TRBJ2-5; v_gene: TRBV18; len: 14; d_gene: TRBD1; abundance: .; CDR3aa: CASSPPGQSETQYF; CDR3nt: TGTGCCAGCTCACCCCCGGGACAGTCCGAGACCCAGTACTTC
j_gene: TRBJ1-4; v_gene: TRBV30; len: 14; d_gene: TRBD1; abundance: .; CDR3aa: CAWANRGGDEKLFF; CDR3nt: TGTGCCTGGGCGAACAGGGGGGGTGATGAAAAACTGTTTTTT
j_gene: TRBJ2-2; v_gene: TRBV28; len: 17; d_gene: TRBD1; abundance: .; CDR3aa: CASSLWGGTGGTGELFF; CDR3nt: TGTGCCAGCAGTTTATGGGGGGGAACAGGGGGCACCGGGGAGCTGTTTTTT
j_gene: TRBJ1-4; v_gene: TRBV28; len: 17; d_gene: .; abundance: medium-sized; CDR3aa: CASSLLSGGATNEKLFF; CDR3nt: TGTGCCAGCAGTTTGTTGTCGGGGGGGGCAACTAATGAAAAACTGTTTTTT
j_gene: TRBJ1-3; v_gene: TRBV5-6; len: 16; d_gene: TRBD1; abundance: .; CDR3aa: CASSFLQGADGNTIYF; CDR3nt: TGTGCCAGCAGCTTCCTACAGGGGGCGGATGGAAACACCATATATTTT
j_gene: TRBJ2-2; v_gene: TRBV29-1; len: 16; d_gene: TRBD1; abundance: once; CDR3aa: CSVVMVDRVSPGELFF; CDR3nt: TGCAGCGTTGTAATGGTGGACAGGGTGTCTCCCGGGGAGCTGTTTTTT
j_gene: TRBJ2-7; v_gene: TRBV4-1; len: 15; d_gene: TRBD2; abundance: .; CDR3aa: CASSPRLAGSYEQYF; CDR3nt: TGCGCCAGCAGCCCCCGCCTAGCGGGTTCCTACGAGCAGTACTTC
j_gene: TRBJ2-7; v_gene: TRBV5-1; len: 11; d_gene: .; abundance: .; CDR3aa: CASAVGYEQYF; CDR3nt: TGCGCGAGCGCGGTCGGCTACGAGCAGTACTTC
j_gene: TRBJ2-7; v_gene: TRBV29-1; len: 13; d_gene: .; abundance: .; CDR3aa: CSVEASESYEQYF; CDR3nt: TGCAGCGTTGAGGCTAGCGAATCCTACGAGCAGTACTTC
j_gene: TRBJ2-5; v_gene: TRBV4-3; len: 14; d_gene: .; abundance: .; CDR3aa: CASSQVRGKETQYF; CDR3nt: TGCGCCAGCAGCCAAGTAAGAGGGAAAGAGACCCAGTACTTC
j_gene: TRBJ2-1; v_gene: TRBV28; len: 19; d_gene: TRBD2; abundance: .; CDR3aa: CASTRLAGGPVGGVDEQFF; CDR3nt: TGTGCCAGCACGCGACTAGCGGGAGGGCCCGTCGGGGGGGTAGATGAGCAGTTCTTC
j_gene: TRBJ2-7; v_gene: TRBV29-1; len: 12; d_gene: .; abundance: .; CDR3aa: CSVGLNSYEQYF; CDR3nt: TGCAGCGTTGGACTGAACTCCTACGAGCAGTACTTC
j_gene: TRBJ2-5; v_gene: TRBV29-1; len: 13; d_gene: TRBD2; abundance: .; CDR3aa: CSVVRGGQETQYF; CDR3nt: TGCAGCGTGGTCCGGGGAGGGCAAGAGACCCAGTACTTC
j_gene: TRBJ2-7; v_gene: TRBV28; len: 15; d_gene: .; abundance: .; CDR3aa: CASSHSGTYYYEQYF; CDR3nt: TGTGCCAGCAGCCACTCCGGGACATACTACTACGAGCAGTACTTC
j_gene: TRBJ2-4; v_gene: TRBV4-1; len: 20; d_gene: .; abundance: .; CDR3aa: CASSQDIAGLSRAAKNIQYF; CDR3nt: TGCGCCAGCAGCCAAGATATCGCGGGACTGAGTAGGGCGGCCAAAAACATTCAGTACTTC
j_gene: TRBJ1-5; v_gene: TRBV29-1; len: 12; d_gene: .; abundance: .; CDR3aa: CSVRTGNQPQHF; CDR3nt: TGCAGCGTCAGGACGGGGAATCAGCCCCAGCATTTT
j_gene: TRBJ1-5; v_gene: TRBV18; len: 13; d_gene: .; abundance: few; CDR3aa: CASRRLTNQPQHF; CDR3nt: TGTGCCAGCCGGAGGCTAACGAATCAGCCCCAGCATTTT
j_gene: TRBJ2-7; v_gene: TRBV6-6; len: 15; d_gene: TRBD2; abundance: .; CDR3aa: CASSFTSGVSYEQYF; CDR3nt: TGTGCCAGCAGCTTCACTAGCGGGGTATCCTACGAGCAGTACTTC
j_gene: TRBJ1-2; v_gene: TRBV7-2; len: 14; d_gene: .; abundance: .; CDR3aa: CASSLEHANYGYTF; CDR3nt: TGTGCCAGCAGCTTAGAACACGCCAACTATGGCTACACCTTC
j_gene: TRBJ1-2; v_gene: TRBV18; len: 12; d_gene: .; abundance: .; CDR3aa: CASRGGDYGYTF; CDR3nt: TGTGCCAGCCGCGGGGGGGACTATGGCTACACCTTC
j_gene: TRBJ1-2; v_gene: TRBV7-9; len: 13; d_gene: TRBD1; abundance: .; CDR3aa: CASSRGQGDGYTF; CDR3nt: TGTGCCAGCAGCCGCGGACAGGGTGATGGCTACACCTTC